The 5 T cell receptor beta chains in this list originate from one sample, sequenced in a study of blood T cell repertoires in COVID-19. Assay: immunoSEQ multiplex PCR; the TCRdb copy retains only in-frame clones and omits some. The data show fewer than 30,000 clones, roughly 80% seen once. Material for sequencing was peripheral blood. Receptor source: a man aged 50 to 59 with active or convalescent COVID-19.

The V gene is TRBV18, the J gene TRBJ2-3; weak D call: TRBD1 (6 bases). Germline CDR1 KGHSH, CDR2 LQKENI. This CDR3 is built from 14 residues. V lost 5 bases, J lost 5 bases, and 14 bases lay in between. The CDR3 reads CASSSQGRGDTQYF. In nucleotides, the CDR3 is TGTGCCAGCTCAAGTCAGGGGCGCGGAGATACGCAGTATTTT.

Regarding this clone: Other DNA sequences in the same sample also yield this CDR3. The rearrangement links TRBV20-1 to TRBJ2-1; 13 bases align to TRBD2. The CDR3 extends over 15 amino acids. The junction had 4 bases not matched to a gene; V was cut back by 3 bases and J by 5 bases. Germline loops: CDR1 DFQATT, CDR2 SNEGSKA (reference sequence). CDR3 in DNA: TGCAGTGCTAGTGCCGGACTAGCGGGGGACAATGAGCAGTTCTTC. Translating gives CSASAGLAGDNEQFF.

The V and J genes are TRBV19 and TRBJ2-2; the match to TRBD1 covers 8 bases. The CDR3 runs 16 residues. The J segment lost 3 bases and the V segment lost 3 bases, leaving 6 bases of the junction unmatched. Germline V gene sequence: CDR1 LNHDA, CDR2 SQIVND (reference sequence). The CDR3 region is CASSIRAGGYTGELFF. CDR3 nucleotides: TGTGCCAGTAGTATTCGAGCAGGGGGCTACACCGGGGAGCTGTTTTTT.

The rearrangement links TRBV19 to TRBJ1-2; possible D gene TRBD1, 5 bases. The CDR3 loop spans 12 amino acids. CDR1 is LNHDA and CDR2 is SQIVND in the germline V gene (reference sequence). The germline V and J ends were trimmed by 7 bases and 5 bases, with 11 bases remaining between them. The CDR3 sequence: CASTPDSYGYTF. CDR3 nucleotides: TGTGCCAGTACCCCAGACAGTTATGGCTACACCTTC.

The genes are TRBV28 and TRBJ2-6, with TRBD2 identical over 7 bases. Looked up from germline, CDR1 is MDHEN and CDR2 is SYDVKM. This CDR3 contains 15 residues. With V trimmed by 3 bases and J by 2 bases, 1 base remained unmatched. DNA of the CDR3: TGTGCCAGCAGTTTGGGGGGGGCTGGGGCCAACGTCCTGACTTTC. This codes for CASSLGGAGANVLTF.